Here is one T cell receptor beta chain with its context. This entry comes from a study of cytomegalovirus exposure and HLA in healthy donors. The study drew the donors from its 120-subject validation cohort, separate from the roughly 700-subject first cohort. Some clones are missing from TCRdb's copy, which holds only in-frame ones; the method was immunoSEQ multiplex PCR. This table holds about 170,000 clones, approximately 90% found once. This sequence originates from a woman aged 25 to 39 in good health and CMV-seronegative. The sequenced sample consisted of PBMCs.

The CDR3 DNA is TGTGCCAGCACCGATTCTCAGTACCAAGAGACCCAGTACTTC. It specifies CASTDSQYQETQYF. The chain couples TRBV25-1 to TRBJ2-5; D uncertain. Trimming removed 7 bases from V and 0 bases from J, with 12 bases in between. CDR1 and CDR2 (germline): MGHDK, SYGVNS. CDR3 length: 14 amino acids.